Below are 18 T cell receptor beta chains sequenced from a single sample in a study of response to subunit inactivated influenza vaccine. TCRdb passed the RT-PCR reads through MiXCR, listing each CDR3 protein once. This table has hundreds of thousands of distinct CDR3 sequences, under 9% appearing once. Specimen: PBMCs from blood, collected roughly 24 months after vaccination. The receptors stem from a man aged 50-75 years who received an inactivated influenza vaccine.

This clonotype has a handful of counts. V gene TRBV27 combines with J gene TRBJ1-1, with D unresolved. The germline V gene has CDR1 MNHEY and CDR2 SMNVEV (reference sequence). This CDR3 is built from 13 residues. Trimming cost V 1 base and J 4 bases, with 7 bases left between them. The CDR3 sequence: CASSLFVTTEAFF. Here the CDR3 DNA reads TGTGCCAGCAGTTTATTTGTCACCACTGAAGCTTTCTTT.

With regard to this clonotype: One end of the junction does not line up with germline, which may come from a read error. The gene calls are TRBV6-4 and TRBJ1-5; 11 nucleotides agree with TRBD1. Germline V lookup: CDR1 MRHNA, CDR2 SNTAGT. The CDR3 totals 18 residues. The CDR3 region has the DNA TGTGCCAGCAGGGACTTCCTCGGACAGGGGGCTACGAGGCAGCCCCAGCATTTT. Encoded protein: CASRDFLGQGATRQPQHF.

Of note for this clonotype: Germline and junction disagree at one end, which may indicate a read error. The chain employs TRBV20-1 and TRBJ2-1; 9 bases match TRBD1. The CDR3 sequence is 15 residues long. CDR1 and CDR2 (germline): DFQATT, SNEGSKA (reference sequence). The CDR3 DNA sequence: TGCAGTGCTAGAGATGTAAAGGGACAGGGTTATGAGCGGTTCTTC. It codes for CSARDVKGQGYERFF.

This clonotype turned up a few times. The V and J genes are TRBV12-3 or TRBV12-4 and TRBJ2-7; 9 positions agree with TRBD1. The CDR3 is 15 amino acids. V lost 5 bases and J lost 1; bases outside the gene matches: 6. In DNA form, the CDR3 reads TGTGCCAGCAGTGCGGACAGGGGACCGTCCTACGAGCAGTACTTC. Translated, it gives CASSADRGPSYEQYF.

This chain joins TRBV13 and TRBJ1-3; D gene unclear. There are 14 residues in the CDR3. V was shortened by 3 bases and J by 4 bases, with 10 bases between the two germline ends. Germline CDR1 is PRHDT and CDR2 is FYEKMQ (reference sequence). The CDR3 protein is CASSLGDFGNTIYF. CDR3 nucleotides: TGTGCCAGCAGCTTGGGTGACTTCGGAAACACCATATATTTT.

This clonotype has a handful of counts. This rearrangement joins TRBV28 to TRBJ2-5; D not certain. The germline V gene has CDR1 MDHEN and CDR2 SYDVKM. V was cut by 6 bases and J by 0 bases, with 11 bases left in between. CDR3 length: 14 residues. The CDR3 reads CASSLTEYQETQYF. As DNA, the CDR3 is TGTGCCAGCAGCCTCACAGAGTACCAAGAGACCCAGTACTTC.

This clonotype was counted many times. The CDR3, as DNA: TGTGCCAGCAGTTACGGAGGTTTCACAGATACGCAGTATTTT. This encodes CASSYGGFTDTQYF. The V and J genes are TRBV6-5 and TRBJ2-3, with D perhaps matching TRBD2 (5 bases). V was shortened by 2 bases and J by 2 bases, with 8 bases between the two germline ends. This CDR3 has 14 residues. Germline V gene sequence: CDR1 MNHEY, CDR2 SVGAGI.

This clonotype was picked up many times. The V and J genes are TRBV7-8 and TRBJ2-7; 8 bases are shared with TRBD1. J lost 0 bases, V lost 5 bases, and 12 bases had no gene match. Per germline, CDR1 SGHVS and CDR2 FQNEAQ. The CDR3 totals 17 residues. CDR3 nucleotide sequence: TGTGCCAGCAGCCCGGGGACAGGTTCGGTGGGCTCCTACGAGCAGTACTTC. Amino acids: CASSPGTGSVGSYEQYF.

This clonotype was observed many times. The V and J genes are TRBV5-1 and TRBJ2-5; D is uncertain. The CDR3 length is 15 residues. The V end was cut by 0 bases, the J end by 2 bases, with 11 bases between. Per germline, CDR1 SGHRS and CDR2 YFSETQ. The CDR3 bases are TGCGCCAGCAGCTTGGGATCCAGTCCGCAAGAGACCCAGTACTTC. Its protein product is CASSLGSSPQETQYF.

This clonotype occurred a few times. V usage is TRBV30 and J usage is TRBJ1-2, with D perhaps TRBD1 (6 bases). Trimming cost V 4 bases and J 0 bases, with 9 bases left between them. CDR1 is GTSNPN and CDR2 is SVGIG in the germline V gene (reference sequence). This CDR3 is built from 13 residues. The CDR3 sequence: CAWTGQTNYGYTF. The CDR3 DNA reads as TGTGCCTGGACAGGACAGACTAACTATGGCTACACCTTC.

There are a few counts of this clonotype. The rearrangement links TRBV19 to TRBJ1-5; TRBD1 might be the D (6 bases). Germline CDR1 LNHDA, CDR2 SQIVND (reference sequence). The CDR3 length is 13 residues. Trimming stripped 10 bases from V and 2 bases from J, with 12 bases between. As DNA, the CDR3 is TGTGCCACCAGGGACATGGGCAATCAGCCCCAGCATTTT. This encodes CATRDMGNQPQHF.

This clonotype was picked up a small number of times. The chain combines TRBV6-5 with TRBJ2-7, with TRBD2 matching over 10 bases. V dropped 4 bases and J dropped 5; count of bases not matched to a gene: 5. The CDR3 has 14 residues. CDR1 is MNHEY and CDR2 is SVGAGI in the germline V gene. In nucleotides, the CDR3 is TGTGCCAGCAGTTTTTCTAGCGGGAGTCACGAGCAGTACTTC. This sequence encodes CASSFSSGSHEQYF.

This clonotype was counted ten times or more. The chain joins TRBV29-1 to TRBJ1-1, with a weak D call TRBD1 (5 bases). The CDR3 covers 11 residues. Trimming cost V 7 bases and J 1 base, with 7 bases left between them. CDR1 and CDR2 from the germline V gene are SQVTM and ANQGSEA. Here the CDR3 reads CSGGQNTEAFF. CDR3 coding DNA: TGCAGCGGCGGACAGAACACTGAAGCTTTCTTT.

This clonotype showed up many times. The rearrangement joins TRBV2 to TRBJ2-5; D remains ambiguous. Between the trimmed V and J ends, which lost 8 bases and 1 base, there was a span of 14 bases. CDR3 length: 14 amino acids. Looked up from germline, CDR1 is SNHLY and CDR2 is FYNNEI. The CDR3 is CASAELLTQETQYF. The DNA for the CDR3 is TGTGCCAGCGCCGAGTTACTAACCCAAGAGACCCAGTACTTC.

V is TRBV2 and J is TRBJ2-1; 8 bases match TRBD1. The CDR3 length is 16 residues. V shed 2 bases, J shed 2 bases, and the junction held 5 bases outside the gene matches. Germline CDR1 is SNHLY and CDR2 is FYNNEI. CDR3 sequence: CASSEIATGAYNEQFF. The CDR3 coding sequence is TGTGCCAGCAGTGAAATAGCGACAGGGGCCTACAATGAGCAGTTCTTC. The full variable domain, completed using reference TRBV2 and TRBJ2-1, is EPEVTQTPSHQVTQMGQEVILRCVPISNHLYFYWYRQILGQKVEFLVSFYNNEISEKSEIFDDQFSVERPDGSNFTLKIRSTKLEDSAMYFCASSEIATGAYNEQFFGPGTRLTVL.

This clonotype was counted a few times. The chain recombines TRBV19 with TRBJ2-7; possibly TRBD1 for D (6 bases). Trimming took off 9 bases at V and 2 bases at J, with 14 bases between the two ends. CDR3 length equals 13 residues. Germline loops: CDR1 LNHDA, CDR2 SQIVND (reference sequence). CDR3 in DNA: TGTGCCAGCTCGGGACACGGCCCCTACGAGCAGTACTTC. This sequence encodes CASSGHGPYEQYF.

A remark on this clonotype: At one boundary the junction diverges from the germline segment, which might be a read error. This chain uses TRBV6-1 with TRBJ2-1, with TRBD2 as a possible D gene (7 bases). CDR1 and CDR2 from the germline V gene are MNHNS and SASEGT. This CDR3 contains 12 residues. The CDR3 loop is CTSRKGGNEQFF. The DNA of the CDR3 is TGTACCAGCAGGAAGGGGGGGAATGAGCAGTTCTTC.

In this sample, this clonotype turned up many times. The chain combines TRBV15 with TRBJ2-7; D possibly corresponds to TRBD2 (5 bases). The CDR3 length is 14 residues. CDR1 and CDR2 (germline): LNHNV, YYDKDF (reference sequence). V was cut by 4 bases and J by 0 bases, with 10 bases left in between. CDR3 bases: TGTGCCACCAGCAAACTAGGTCCCTCCTACGAGCAGTACTTC. It specifies CATSKLGPSYEQYF.